The clone carrying this TCR beta chain appeared many times. Its target is not known. The sample comes from a study of neurological immune-mediated disorders. Looking at the study overall: There were some 35 multiple sclerosis patients. Of these, approximately 30 had relapsing-remitting MS and 3 had secondary progressive MS.

The cDNA was synthesized by means of template-switch 5'RACE, which was carried out with 10-nucleotide random UMIs. MiXCR, applied by TCRdb to the 5' RACE reads, yields one record per CDR3 protein. Of tens of thousands of distinct CDR3 sequences in the sample, approximately 2.8% were seen once. Whole-study results and caveats: The multiple sclerosis repertoire cluster was not associated with any clinical or MRI feature, with the authors stating that larger cohorts are needed. Phylogenetic grouping assigned the repertoires of 18 of 34 multiple sclerosis patients to a single related-CDR3 cluster, which may represent a signature.

After removal of 5 bases from V and 4 bases from J, the junction contained 8 bases not matched to a gene. Germline values: CDR1 SGHNT, CDR2 YYREEE (reference sequence). The CDR3 length is 15 residues. This sequence joins TRBV5-4 and TRBJ2-3; TRBD2 agrees at 9 bases. The clonotype comes from a woman aged 25 to 45 with multiple sclerosis. The specimen sequenced was PBMCs. The CDR3 is CASSTGTSLSDTQYF. The CDR3 DNA reads TGTGCCAGCAGTACCGGGACTAGCCTCTCAGATACGCAGTATTTT. Complete variable domain (other parts from reference TRBV5-4 and TRBJ2-3): ETGVTQSPTHLIKTRGQQVTLRCSSQSGHNTVSWYQQALGQGPQFIFQYYREEENGRGNFPPRFSGLQFPNYSSELNVNALELDDSALYLCASSTGTSLSDTQYFGPGTRLTVL.